The sequence of this TCR beta chain was determined in a study of blood T cell repertoires in COVID-19. Study as a whole: Sources were T cells, B-cell-depleted T cells, or PBMCs; the material itself was cDNA or gDNA.

The data were produced by immunoSEQ multiplex PCR, yet TCRdb's version contains in-frame clones alone and is incomplete. The table has a few hundred thousand clones, more than 75% seen once; the top ten hold around 0.97%. The receptor's source is a man in his forties or fifties with acute or convalescent COVID-19. Sequenced input: peripheral blood.

CDR3 residues: CASSGRTVNNEQFF. CDR3 in DNA: TGTGCCAGCAGCGGACGGACAGTAAACAATGAGCAGTTCTTC. The genes are TRBV9 and TRBJ2-1; a possible D gene is TRBD1 (6 bases). Germline V gene sequence: CDR1 SGDLS, CDR2 YYNGEE. The CDR3 contains 14 residues. V lost 3 bases to trimming and J lost 5 bases, with 12 bases between them. The whole variable domain, filled in from reference TRBV9 and TRBJ2-1, reads DSGVTQTPKHLITATGQRVTLRCSPRSGDLSVYWYQQSLDQGLQFLIQYYNGEERAKGNILERFSAQQFPDLHSELNLSSLELGDSALYFCASSGRTVNNEQFFGPGTRLTVL.